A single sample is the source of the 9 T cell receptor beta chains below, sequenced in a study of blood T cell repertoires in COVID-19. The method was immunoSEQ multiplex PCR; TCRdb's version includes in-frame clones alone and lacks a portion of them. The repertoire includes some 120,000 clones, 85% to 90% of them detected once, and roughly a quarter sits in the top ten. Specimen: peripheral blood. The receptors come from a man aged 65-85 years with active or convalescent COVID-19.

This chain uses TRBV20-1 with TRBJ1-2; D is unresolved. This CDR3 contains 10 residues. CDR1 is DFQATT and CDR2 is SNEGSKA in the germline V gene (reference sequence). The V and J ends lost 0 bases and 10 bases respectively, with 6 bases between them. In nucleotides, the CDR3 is TGCAGTGCTAGAGATCTATCCTACACCTTC. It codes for CSARDLSYTF.

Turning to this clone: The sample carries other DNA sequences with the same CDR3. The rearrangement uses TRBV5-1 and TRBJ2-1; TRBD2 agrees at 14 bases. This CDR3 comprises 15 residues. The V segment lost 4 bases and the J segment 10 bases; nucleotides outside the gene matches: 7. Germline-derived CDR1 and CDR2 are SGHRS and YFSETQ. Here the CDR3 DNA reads TGCGCCAGCAGCCTGGGGACTAGCGGGAGTGGCGAGCAGTTCTTC. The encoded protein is CASSLGTSGSGEQFF.

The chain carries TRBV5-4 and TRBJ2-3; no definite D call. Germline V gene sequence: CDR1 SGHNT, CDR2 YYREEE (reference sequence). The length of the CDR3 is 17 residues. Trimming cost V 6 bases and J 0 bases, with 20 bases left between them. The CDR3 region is CASTPHNGMTSTDTQYF. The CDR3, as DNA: TGTGCCAGCACCCCCCATAACGGAATGACTAGCACAGATACGCAGTATTTT.

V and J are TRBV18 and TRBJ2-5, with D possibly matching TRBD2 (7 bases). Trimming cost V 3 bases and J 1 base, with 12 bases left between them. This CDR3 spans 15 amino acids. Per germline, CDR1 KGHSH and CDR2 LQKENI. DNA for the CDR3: TGTGCCAGCTCACCTCCTCGGGGGGCCCAAGAGACCCAGTACTTC. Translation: CASSPPRGAQETQYF.

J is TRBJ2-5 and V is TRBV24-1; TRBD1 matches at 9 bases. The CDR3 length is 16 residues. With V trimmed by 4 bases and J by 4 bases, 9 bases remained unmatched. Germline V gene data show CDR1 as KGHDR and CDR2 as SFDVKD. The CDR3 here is CATSELGVTGGETQYF. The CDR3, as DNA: TGTGCCACCAGTGAACTGGGGGTGACAGGGGGAGAGACCCAGTACTTC.

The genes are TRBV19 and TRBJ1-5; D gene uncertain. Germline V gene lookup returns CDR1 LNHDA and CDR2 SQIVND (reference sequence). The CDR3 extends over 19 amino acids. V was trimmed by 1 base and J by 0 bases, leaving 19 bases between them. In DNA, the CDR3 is TGTGCCAGTAGTATAGGACTCTCGCCCTCGTGGCCTAGCAATCAGCCCCAGCATTTT. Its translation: CASSIGLSPSWPSNQPQHF.

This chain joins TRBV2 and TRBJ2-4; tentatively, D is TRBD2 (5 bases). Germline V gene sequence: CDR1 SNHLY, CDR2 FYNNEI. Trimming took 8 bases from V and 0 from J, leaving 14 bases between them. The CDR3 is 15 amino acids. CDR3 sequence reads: CASAGRSGAKNIQYF. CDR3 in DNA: TGTGCCAGCGCCGGCCGGAGCGGAGCCAAAAACATTCAGTACTTC.

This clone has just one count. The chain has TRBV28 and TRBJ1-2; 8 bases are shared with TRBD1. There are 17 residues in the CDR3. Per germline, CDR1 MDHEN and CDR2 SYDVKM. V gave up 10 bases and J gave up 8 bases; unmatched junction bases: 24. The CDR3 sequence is CATRGLGTGSSAGGYTF. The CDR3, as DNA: TGTGCCACCCGAGGCCTCGGGACAGGTTCGAGTGCGGGCGGCTACACCTTC.

The CDR3 DNA follows: TGTGCCAGCAGCTCCCGACTAGCGGGGGCAGATACGCAGTATTTT. The encoded protein is CASSSRLAGADTQYF. This chain uses TRBV7-2 with TRBJ2-3, with 12 bases fitting TRBD2. Germline lookup yields CDR1 SGHTA and CDR2 FQGNSA. Trimming took 4 bases from V and 4 from J; bases not matched to a gene: 3. The CDR3 runs 15 residues.